These T cell receptor beta chains were read from a single sample in a study of beta chain features in type 1 diabetes. TCRdb's copy holds only in-frame clones and misses some; the assay was immunoSEQ multiplex PCR. The table includes 250,000 to 300,000 clones, less than 30% detected once. Sequenced input: naive CD4+ T cells from blood. The origin of the receptors is a woman aged 25 to 45 with type 1 diabetes. Each CDR3 is given with its conserved first and last residue. Each record gives: D gene, V gene, clone size, J gene, CDR3 DNA, CDR3 protein. The D gene is left open where the match is weak. Size tells how often a clone was seen (once, few, many) or the class of an expanded clone, and some rows leave it out.

>.|TRBV29-1|few|TRBJ2-5
TGCAGCGTTCGGTCGGGATCAATCGCGGGGGAGACCCAGTACTTC
CSVRSGSIAGETQYF
>.|TRBV5-1|once|TRBJ2-6
TGCGCCAGCAGCTTCCCGACAGGATCTCACTCTGGGGCCAACGTCCTGACTTTC
CASSFPTGSHSGANVLTF
>.|TRBV30|.|TRBJ1-2
TGTGCCTGGATCATTACTCTCCACGCATCCTATGGCTACACCTTC
CAWIITLHASYGYTF
>.|TRBV6-1|few|TRBJ2-7
TGTGCCAGCAAGGAGCGGGTTTCCTACGAGCAGTACTTC
CASKERVSYEQYF
>TRBD1|TRBV18|few|TRBJ2-7
TGTGCCAGCTCACCCTCACAGGGGTCTTCCTACGAGCAGTACTTC
CASSPSQGSSYEQYF
>.|TRBV4-1|few|TRBJ2-7
TGCGCCAGCAGCCAAGGAACTCCCTACGAGCAGTACTTC
CASSQGTPYEQYF
>.|TRBV11-3|once|TRBJ2-1
TGTGCCAGCAGCGTACAGGGTAATGAGCAGTTCTTC
CASSVQGNEQFF
>.|TRBV7-9|.|TRBJ2-5
TGTGCCAGCAGCTTTGCAGTCCAAGAGACCCAGTACTTC
CASSFAVQETQYF
>TRBD1|TRBV19|.|TRBJ1-1
TGTGCCAGTAGTCATCAGGGGGGTATGAACACTGAAGCTTTCTTT
CASSHQGGMNTEAFF
>TRBD1|TRBV29-1|few|TRBJ2-6
TGCAGCGTTGCTAGACAGGGGTCATTTTCTGGGGCCAACGTCCTGACTTTC
CSVARQGSFSGANVLTF
>.|TRBV4-2|few|TRBJ2-7
TGTGCCAGCAGCCCAAGGGGCCGGGACACATCCTACGAGCAGTACTTC
CASSPRGRDTSYEQYF
>.|TRBV29-1|once|TRBJ2-1
TGCAGCGTGGAAAGTGAGCCACCGATAAGCTACAATGAGCAGTTCTTC
CSVESEPPISYNEQFF
>.|TRBV29-1|few|TRBJ1-4
TGCAGCGTTGGTAGGGAGGATGAAAAACTGTTTTTT
CSVGREDEKLFF
>.|TRBV19|.|TRBJ1-1
TGTGCCAGTAGTTTATCAGGGGACACTGAAGCTTTCTTT
CASSLSGDTEAFF
>.|TRBV21-1|few|TRBJ2-3
TGTGCCAGCAGCAAAGAAGGCGGAGATACGCAGTATTTT
CASSKEGGDTQYF
>.|TRBV6-6|.|TRBJ2-6
TGTGCCAGCAGTCATAAGCGCTCTGGGGCCAACGTCCTGACTTTC
CASSHKRSGANVLTF
>.|TRBV5-1|few|TRBJ1-2
TGCGCCAGCTCCCGGACAGTGGGAGTCTACGGCTACACCTTC
CASSRTVGVYGYTF
>.|TRBV5-1|few|TRBJ1-4
TGCGCCAGCAGCTTGGGAGGAGGATACGATGAAAAACTGTTTTTT
CASSLGGGYDEKLFF
>.|TRBV30|.|TRBJ2-5
TGTGCCTGGAGTGTATTATCCCTGCGGGAGACCCAGTACTTC
CAWSVLSLRETQYF
>.|TRBV5-1|.|TRBJ2-7
TGCGCCAGCAGCGGGCAGGCCTCCTACGAGCAGTACTTC
CASSGQASYEQYF
>TRBD1|TRBV25-1|.|TRBJ1-4
TGTGCCAGCAGTGAATTCCTGGGGGCAGGGGGTCAGGAAAAACTGTTTTTT
CASSEFLGAGGQEKLFF
>TRBD1|TRBV2|.|TRBJ2-2
TGTGCCAGCAGGGGCCTCAGACAGGGTGAGGACACCGGGGAGCTGTTTTTT
CASRGLRQGEDTGELFF
>TRBD1|TRBV15|few|TRBJ2-3
TGTGCCACCAGCAGAGATCGGGGACAGGGCACAGATACGCAGTATTTT
CATSRDRGQGTDTQYF
>.|TRBV9|few|TRBJ1-5
TGTGCCAGCAGCGTGACGGGGAACAATCAGCCCCAGCATTTT
CASSVTGNNQPQHF
>.|TRBV5-4|.|TRBJ2-4
TGTGCCAGCAGCCTCCCCCCGGGACAAGAAAACATTCAGTACTTC
CASSLPPGQENIQYF
>TRBD1|TRBV5-1|few|TRBJ2-5
TGCGCCAGCAGCTTGGCGGGGACAGGGCAAGAGACCCAGTACTTC
CASSLAGTGQETQYF
>TRBD2|TRBV11-1|.|TRBJ2-5
TGTGCCAGCAGCTTAGTTCTAGCGGGAATGGAGACCCAGTACTTC
CASSLVLAGMETQYF
>TRBD1|TRBV7-9|few|TRBJ1-4
TGTGCCAGCAGCTCGGACAGGGGGCTCATTGAAAAACTGTTTTTT
CASSSDRGLIEKLFF
>TRBD1|TRBV11-2|.|TRBJ2-2
TGTGCCAGCAGCCTCCGGACAGGGAGGACCGGGGAGCTGTTTTTT
CASSLRTGRTGELFF
>TRBD1|TRBV27|.|TRBJ2-7
TGTGCCAGCAGCTACACGGGGACAGGGTACGGATACGAGCAGTACTTC
CASSYTGTGYGYEQYF
>TRBD1|TRBV18|few|TRBJ1-1
TGTGCCAGCTCACGACAGGGTACGATGAACACTGAAGCTTTCTTT
CASSRQGTMNTEAFF